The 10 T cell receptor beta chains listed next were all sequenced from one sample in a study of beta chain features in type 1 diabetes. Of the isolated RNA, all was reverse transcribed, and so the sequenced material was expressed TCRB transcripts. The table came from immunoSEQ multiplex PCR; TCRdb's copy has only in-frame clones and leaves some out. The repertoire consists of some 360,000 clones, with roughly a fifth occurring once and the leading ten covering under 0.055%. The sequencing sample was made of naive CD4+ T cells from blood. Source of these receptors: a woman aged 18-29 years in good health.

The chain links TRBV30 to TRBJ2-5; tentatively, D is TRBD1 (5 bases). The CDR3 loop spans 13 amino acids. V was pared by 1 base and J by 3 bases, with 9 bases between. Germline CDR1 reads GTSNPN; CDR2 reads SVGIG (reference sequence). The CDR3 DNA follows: TGTGCCTGGAGTGCAGGGTTGAAAGAGACCCAGTACTTC. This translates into CAWSAGLKETQYF.

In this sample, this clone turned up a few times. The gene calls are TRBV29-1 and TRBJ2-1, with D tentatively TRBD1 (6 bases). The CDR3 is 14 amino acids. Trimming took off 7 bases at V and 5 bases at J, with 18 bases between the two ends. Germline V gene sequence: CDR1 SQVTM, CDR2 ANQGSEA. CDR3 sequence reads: CSAGTLTINNEQFF. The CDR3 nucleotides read TGCAGCGCTGGGACATTGACTATAAACAATGAGCAGTTCTTC.

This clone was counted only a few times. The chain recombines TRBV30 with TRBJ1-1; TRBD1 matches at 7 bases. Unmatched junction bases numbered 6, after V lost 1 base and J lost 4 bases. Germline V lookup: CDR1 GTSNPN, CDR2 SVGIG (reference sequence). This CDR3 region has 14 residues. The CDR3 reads CAWSEGAVGTEAFF. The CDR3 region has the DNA TGTGCCTGGAGTGAGGGGGCGGTGGGCACTGAAGCTTTCTTT.

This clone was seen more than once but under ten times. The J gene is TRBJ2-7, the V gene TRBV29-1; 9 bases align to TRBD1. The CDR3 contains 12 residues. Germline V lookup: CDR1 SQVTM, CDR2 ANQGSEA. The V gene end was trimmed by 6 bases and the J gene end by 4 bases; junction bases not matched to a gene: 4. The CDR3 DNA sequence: TGCAGCGTAGGACAGGGGAAATACGAGCAGTACTTC. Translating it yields CSVGQGKYEQYF.

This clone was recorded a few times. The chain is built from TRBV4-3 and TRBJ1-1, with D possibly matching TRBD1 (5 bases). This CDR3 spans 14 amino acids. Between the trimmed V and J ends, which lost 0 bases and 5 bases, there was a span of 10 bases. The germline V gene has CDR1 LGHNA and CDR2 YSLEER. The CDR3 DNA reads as TGCGCCAGCAGCCAAGAAGGGGAGGGGACTGAAGCTTTCTTT. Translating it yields CASSQEGEGTEAFF.

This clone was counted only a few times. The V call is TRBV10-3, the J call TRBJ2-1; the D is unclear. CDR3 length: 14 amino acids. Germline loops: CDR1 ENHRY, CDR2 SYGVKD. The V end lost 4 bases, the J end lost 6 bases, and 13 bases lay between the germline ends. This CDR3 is CAISAGENINEQFF. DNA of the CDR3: TGTGCCATCAGTGCAGGCGAGAACATCAATGAGCAGTTCTTC.

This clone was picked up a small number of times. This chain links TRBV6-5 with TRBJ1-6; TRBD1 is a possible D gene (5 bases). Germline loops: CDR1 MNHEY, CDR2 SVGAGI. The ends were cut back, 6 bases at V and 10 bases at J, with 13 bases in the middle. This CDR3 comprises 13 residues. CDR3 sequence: CASSGPRVSPLHF. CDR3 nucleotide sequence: TGTGCCAGCAGCGGACCCAGGGTATCACCCCTCCACTTT.

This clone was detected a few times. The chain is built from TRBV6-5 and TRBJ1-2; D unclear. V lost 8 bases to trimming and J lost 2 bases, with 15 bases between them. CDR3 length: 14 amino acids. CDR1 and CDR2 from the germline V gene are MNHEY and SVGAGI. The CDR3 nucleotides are TGTGCCAGCCGCACCTGGACGGGAAACTATGGCTACACCTTC. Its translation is CASRTWTGNYGYTF.

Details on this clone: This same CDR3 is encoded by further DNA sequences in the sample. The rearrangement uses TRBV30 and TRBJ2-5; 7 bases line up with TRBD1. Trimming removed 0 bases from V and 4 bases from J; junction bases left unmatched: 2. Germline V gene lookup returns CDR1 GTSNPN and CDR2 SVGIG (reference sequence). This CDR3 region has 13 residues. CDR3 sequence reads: CAWSVQGPETQYF. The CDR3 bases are TGTGCCTGGAGTGTACAGGGGCCAGAGACCCAGTACTTC. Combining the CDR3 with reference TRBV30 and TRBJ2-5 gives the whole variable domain SQTIHQWPATLVQPVGSPLSLECTVEGTSNPNLYWYRQAAGRGLQLLFYSVGIGQISSEVPQNLSASRPQDRQFILSSKKLLLSDSGFYLCAWSVQGPETQYFGPGTRLLVL.

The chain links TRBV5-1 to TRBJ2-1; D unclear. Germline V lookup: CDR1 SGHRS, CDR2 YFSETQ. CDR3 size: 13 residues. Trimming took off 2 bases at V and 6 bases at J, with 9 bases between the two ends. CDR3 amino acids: CASSFLPSNEQFF. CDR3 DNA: TGCGCCAGCAGCTTTCTACCATCCAATGAGCAGTTCTTC.